This entry features one T cell receptor beta chain sequence. No cognate antigen has been identified for it. Per-nucleotide qualities are absent, and no much larger clonotype sits a single base away. For this chain, trimming is 7 bases at the V end and 2 bases at the J end, and the number of junction bases without a gene match is 7. Including cysteine and phenylalanine, the CDR3 has 15 amino acids. Only the CDR3 part of the read is kept: 45 bases, read in frame from the first base. The germline V gene specifies KGHDR as CDR1 and SFDVKD as CDR2. Donors were a few dozen systemically healthy Caucasian individuals from Russia aged 6 to 90 years. Around 10 milliliters of peripheral blood were collected from each donor into EDTA-treated Vacutainer tubes. Ficoll-Paque density-gradient centrifugation was used to isolate PBMCs, with at least 6.5 million per sample. Total RNA was extracted from PBMCs with Trizol reagent, with at least 5 micrograms obtained per sample. The percentages of naive CD45RAhigh/CD27high T cells were determined by flow cytometry on a PBMC aliquot from every donor.

Preparation of the library involved 5' RACE. The reads were generated on an Illumina HiSeq 2500. A second PCR of roughly 6 to 12 cycles was run with a J-beta primer mix and a sample-barcoded 5' primer. A template-switch 5' adaptor carrying 12 random nucleotides introduced a unique molecular identifier onto each TCR beta cDNA molecule. Each sample yielded at least 3 million CDR3-containing paired-end reads. All of the RNA was converted into first-strand cDNA using the Mint cDNA synthesis kit, with a TRBC-specific oligonucleotide serving as the primer. Following uracil-DNA glycosylase treatment, a first 18-cycle PCR with universal primers M1SS and BC2_uni_R was performed on all cDNA. On the study's bioinformatics: For normalization, 1 million high-quality reads were randomly selected from each sample, with every read carrying a distinct molecular identifier. Instead of being binned into consensus sequences, reads with shared molecular identifiers were discarded. CDR3 identification, clonotype clustering and error correction used MiTCR with a Q25 quality threshold and the strictest error-elimination algorithm. A nonparametric unseen species model with Euler transformation was used to estimate lower-bound total TCR beta diversity. TCRdb's own reprocessing of the public reads used fastp at Q25 and MiXCR and kept productive beta chains. Rows with one shared CDR3 protein collapse into an entry with the most common genes and DNA. What appears here as the V and J calls and clone size reflects TCRdb's work, not the paper's. For this sample the table gives about 760,000 distinct CDR3 sequences, of which roughly 56% were detected only once. The biggest ten clones account for more than 25% of the sample.

This specimen belongs to a study of blood T cells in healthy people across ages (dated by TCRdb to between 2014 and 2016). The study in broad terms: In model experiments, template switching captured roughly one uniquely barcoded TCR beta cDNA molecule for every two T cells. The donors were split into four age groups: young (average about 16 years), middle-aged (39), aged (about 56) and long-lived (about 82). To track age-related changes in TCR beta repertoire diversity, the study relied on deep sequencing normalized with unique cDNA molecular identifiers. To avoid experimental bias, donors of different ages were randomly spread across the sequencing lanes. Two additional independent replicas of 1 million unique cDNA reads from the same blood draw were analyzed for two donors (one aged 18 to 30 and one aged 80 or older). Broad study findings and their caveats: Because profiling used bulk unsorted PBMCs, naive and antigen-experienced compartments could not be compared conclusively. Compared with the aged group, the long-lived group had more naive CD4+ T cells, fewer expanded clones and increased TCR diversity, suggesting age selection. Total diversity estimates from one million sequenced T cells were considered lower bounds and underestimates. Observed TCR beta diversity per million T cells fell roughly linearly with age, and a significant reduction was already apparent by age roughly 40. A strong correlation was found between observed TCR beta diversity and the percentage of naive T cells measured by flow cytometry. Because donor CMV infection status was unknown, age-related changes in expanded clonotypes were potentially confounded.

This chain joins TRBV24-1 to TRBJ2-5; TRBD1 fits 9 bases in the junction. The sample taken for sequencing was blood. The receptor was isolated from a man aged 35 to 55 in good health. This receptor carries the CDR3 CATSVQGAGQETQYF. The nucleotide sequence is given as TGTGCCACCAGCGTACAGGGGGCGGGACAAGAGACCCAGTACTTC.